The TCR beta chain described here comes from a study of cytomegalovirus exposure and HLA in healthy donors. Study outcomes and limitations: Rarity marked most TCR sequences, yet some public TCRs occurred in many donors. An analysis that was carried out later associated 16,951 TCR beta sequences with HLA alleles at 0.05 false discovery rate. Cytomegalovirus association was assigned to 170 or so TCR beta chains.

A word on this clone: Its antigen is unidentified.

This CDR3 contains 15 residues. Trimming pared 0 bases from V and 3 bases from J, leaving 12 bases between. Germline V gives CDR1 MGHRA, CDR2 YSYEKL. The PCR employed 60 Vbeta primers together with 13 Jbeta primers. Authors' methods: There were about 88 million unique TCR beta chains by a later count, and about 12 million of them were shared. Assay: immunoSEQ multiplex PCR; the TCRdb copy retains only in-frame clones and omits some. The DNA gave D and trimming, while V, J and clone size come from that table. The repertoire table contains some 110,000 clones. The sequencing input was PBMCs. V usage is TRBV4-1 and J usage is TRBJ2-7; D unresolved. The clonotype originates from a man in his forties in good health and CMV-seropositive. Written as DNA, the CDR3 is TGCGCCAGCAGCCAAGACCCAGCGAACGACTACGAGCAGTACTTC. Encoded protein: CASSQDPANDYEQYF.